The 24 T cell receptor beta chains reported below all come from one sample, sequenced in a study of OX40 agonist ivuxolimab in advanced cancers. This table comes from immunoSEQ multiplex PCR, and its TCRdb copy is limited to in-frame clones, with some not included. The sample consists of 35,000 to 40,000 clones, about 90% of them appearing once. The sample consisted of CD4+ or CD8+ T cells sorted from blood, taken in a trial of the OX40 agonist ivuxolimab. Receptors originate from an adult with an advanced solid tumor such as melanoma, head and neck, liver or kidney cancer.

The J gene is TRBJ2-6, the V gene TRBV9; 7 positions agree with TRBD2. Germline CDR1 is SGDLS and CDR2 is YYNGEE. CDR3 length equals 16 residues. V dropped 4 bases and J dropped 5; count of bases not matched to a gene: 9. CDR3 protein: CASSPSGGTRANVLTF. The DNA of the CDR3 is TGTGCCAGCAGCCCTTCCGGGGGGACCCGGGCCAACGTCCTGACTTTC.

The rearrangement joins TRBV4-3 to TRBJ2-5; 9 nucleotides line up with TRBD2. The J segment lost 7 bases and the V segment lost 0 bases, leaving 9 bases of the junction unmatched. In germline, CDR1 is LGHNA, CDR2 YSLEER. This CDR3 spans 16 amino acids. In DNA form, the CDR3 reads TGCGCCAGCAGCCAAGATCTGGCGGGAGGGAGGGGGACCCAGTACTTC. It is translated as CASSQDLAGGRGTQYF.

This chain joins TRBV10-3 and TRBJ1-2, with D possibly TRBD1 on 6 matching bases. The ends were cut back, 8 bases at V and 7 bases at J, with 17 bases in the middle. The CDR3 sequence is 13 residues long. Germline V gene data show CDR1 as ENHRY and CDR2 as SYGVKD. The CDR3 DNA reads as TGTGCCATCCAAGGGGGGGCCGTCTCTGGCTACACCTTC. As protein: CAIQGGAVSGYTF.

This chain joins TRBV2 and TRBJ2-3, with D tentatively TRBD1 or TRBD2 (5 bases each). Germline lookup yields CDR1 SNHLY and CDR2 FYNNEI. The CDR3 sequence is 13 residues long. Trimming took off 7 bases at V and 4 bases at J, with 12 bases between the two ends. CDR3 bases: TGTGCCAGCATTGGGAGAGGGGCAGATACGCAGTATTTT. Translation: CASIGRGADTQYF.

The genes are TRBV5-1 and TRBJ2-1, with D possibly being TRBD2 (6 bases). Trimming cost V 0 bases and J 4 bases, with 8 bases left between them. The CDR3 spans 14 residues. The germline gives CDR1 SGHRS, CDR2 YFSETQ. The CDR3 sequence: CASSLVGLYNEQFF. Here the CDR3 DNA reads TGCGCCAGCAGCTTGGTGGGACTTTACAATGAGCAGTTCTTC.

This chain joins TRBV7-9 and TRBJ1-2; D unclear. The germline gives CDR1 SEHNR, CDR2 FQNEAQ (reference sequence). Trimming left V 3 bases short and J 6 bases short, with 14 bases between. CDR3 size: 14 residues. The CDR3 sequence: CASSLNSPKDGYTF. CDR3 nucleotides: TGTGCCAGCAGCTTGAACTCTCCGAAGGATGGCTACACCTTC.

This rearrangement joins TRBV28 to TRBJ1-5, with no clear D. There are 13 residues in the CDR3. Trimming took off 2 bases at V and 2 bases at J, with 4 bases between the two ends. The V gene's germline CDR1 is MDHEN and CDR2 SYDVKM. Here the CDR3 DNA reads TGTGCCAGCAGTTTAACAGGCAATCAGCCCCAGCATTTT. This encodes CASSLTGNQPQHF.

This clone was observed a few times. J is TRBJ2-1 and V is TRBV4-1; D is perhaps TRBD2 (5 bases). Germline CDR1 is MGHRA and CDR2 is YSYEKL. The V end lost 0 bases, the J end lost 8 bases, and 11 bases lay between the germline ends. CDR3 length equals 14 residues. The CDR3 is CASSQELVGDEQFF. The CDR3 nucleotides are TGCGCCAGCAGCCAAGAACTAGTTGGGGATGAGCAGTTCTTC.

CDR3 amino acids: CASSPGGGGLYNEQFF. Here the CDR3 DNA reads TGTGCCAGCAGTCCGGGGGGTGGCGGGTTGTACAATGAGCAGTTCTTC. The chain joins TRBV11-2 to TRBJ2-1, with 7 bases aligning to TRBD2. This CDR3 is 16 amino acids long. V was pared by 6 bases and J by 4 bases, with 12 bases of the junction left unmatched. Germline CDR1 SGHAT, CDR2 FQNNGV. The full variable domain, rest sourced from reference TRBV11-2 and TRBJ2-1, is EAGVAQSPRYKIIEKRQSVAFWCNPISGHATLYWYQQILGQGPKLLIQFQNNGVVDDSQLPKDRFSAERLKGVDSTLKIQPAKLEDSAVYLCASSPGGGGLYNEQFFGPGTRLTVL.

The chain employs TRBV9 and TRBJ2-2; 13 bases are shared with TRBD2. J lost 2 bases, V lost 3 bases, and 7 bases had no gene match. Germline loops: CDR1 SGDLS, CDR2 YYNGEE. The CDR3 runs 18 residues. CDR3 sequence reads: CASSGPGTSGINTGELFF. The CDR3 DNA sequence: TGTGCCAGCAGCGGACCAGGGACTAGCGGGATCAACACCGGGGAGCTGTTTTTT.

In its sample, this clone was seen a few times. V usage is TRBV7-2 and J usage is TRBJ2-1; no clear D. Germline lookup yields CDR1 SGHTA and CDR2 FQGNSA. Trimming took 4 bases from V and 4 from J, leaving 8 bases between them. This CDR3 has 13 amino acids. The CDR3, as DNA: TGTGCCAGCAGCTCAGGTGGTTACAATGAGCAGTTCTTC. Translation gives CASSSGGYNEQFF. Combining the CDR3 with reference TRBV7-2 and TRBJ2-1 gives the whole variable domain GAGVSQSPSNKVTEKGKDVELRCDPISGHTALYWYRQSLGQGLEFLIYFQGNSAPDKSGLPSDRFSAERTGGSVSTLTIQRTQQEDSAVYLCASSSGGYNEQFFGPGTRLTVL.

This chain links TRBV5-3 with TRBJ2-5; 14 bases agree with TRBD2. TRBV5-3 qualifies as an ORF whose function is uncertain. V dropped 0 bases and J dropped 14; count of bases not matched to a gene: 9. The CDR3 has 15 residues. The CDR3 spells CARSLARTSGRTPYF. DNA of the CDR3: TGTGCCAGAAGCTTGGCCCGGACTAGCGGGAGGACACCTTACTTC.

V usage is TRBV30 and J usage is TRBJ2-7; TRBD1 matches at 8 bases. The V gene's germline CDR1 is GTSNPN and CDR2 SVGIG (reference sequence). The CDR3 is 12 residues long. V trimming: 5 bases; J trimming: 6 bases; junction bases outside the gene matches: 6. The CDR3 sequence is CAWAGQGPEQYF. CDR3 bases: TGTGCCTGGGCTGGACAGGGCCCCGAGCAGTACTTC.

Points on this clone: The missing conserved phenylalanine or tryptophan at the end of this CDR3 makes a read error likely. The DNA is left out, because the CDR3 cannot be placed on it with certainty; the CDR3 is given as TCRdb lists it. The chain joins TRBV5-6 to TRBJ1-3. Germline CDR1 and CDR2: SGHDT and YYEEEE. A total of 11 residues make up the CDR3, ends included. The CDR3 is CASSLGGAVIL.

This chain joins TRBV19 and TRBJ1-2; no firm D call. The V and J ends lost 5 bases and 3 bases respectively, with 7 bases between them. This CDR3 is 12 amino acids long. Germline CDR1 LNHDA, CDR2 SQIVND (reference sequence). The CDR3: CASSPDHYGYTF. As DNA, the CDR3 is TGTGCCAGTAGTCCAGATCACTATGGCTACACCTTC.

The gene calls are TRBV6-6 and TRBJ2-5, with 8 bases lining up with TRBD2. Germline V gene data show CDR1 as MNHNY and CDR2 as SVGAGI (reference sequence). The CDR3 is made up of 15 amino acids. J gave up 3 bases and V 5 bases, and 8 bases lay outside the gene matches. The CDR3 sequence: CASSATSGRKETQYF. The CDR3 coding sequence is TGTGCCAGCAGTGCTACTAGCGGCAGGAAAGAGACCCAGTACTTC.

The rearrangement uses TRBV6-4 and TRBJ2-1; TRBD2 agrees at 13 bases. CDR1 and CDR2 (germline): MRHNA, SNTAGT. The junction had 3 bases not matched to a gene; V was cut back by 0 bases and J by 7 bases. There are 16 residues in the CDR3. The chain's CDR3 is CASSDSGTSGINEQFF. The DNA for the CDR3 is TGTGCCAGCAGTGACTCAGGGACTAGCGGGATTAATGAGCAGTTCTTC.

The CDR3 DNA sequence: TGTGCCAGCAGCTTAGGTGCTAGTTCCTACGAGCAGTACGTC. Amino acids: CASSLGASSYEQYV. This chain joins TRBV7-9 and TRBJ2-7; D gene unclear. The CDR3 contains 14 residues. Germline V CDR1 and CDR2: SEHNR, FQNEAQ (reference sequence). The germline V and J ends were trimmed by 1 base and 1 base, with 8 bases remaining between them.

This sequence joins TRBV9 and TRBJ2-3; 9 bases map to TRBD2. This CDR3 has 16 amino acids. V lost 3 bases and J lost 7; bases outside the gene matches: 12. The germline gives CDR1 SGDLS, CDR2 YYNGEE. As DNA, the CDR3 is TGTGCCAGCAGCGAAGGCCCCGGGACTAGCATAAATACGCAGTATTTT. Protein: CASSEGPGTSINTQYF.

CDR3 residues: CASSQEVNTEAFF. For the CDR3, the DNA is TGTGCCAGCAGCCAGGAGGTGAACACTGAAGCTTTCTTT. The J gene is TRBJ1-1, the V gene TRBV5-6; D is unresolved. V was clipped by 4 bases and J by 0 bases, with 7 bases between them. The CDR3 is made up of 13 amino acids. Germline CDR1 is SGHDT and CDR2 is YYEEEE.

The genes are TRBV28 and TRBJ1-1, with D perhaps matching TRBD1 (5 bases). Trimming took 7 bases from V and 3 from J, leaving 9 bases between them. This CDR3 comprises 12 residues. Germline loops: CDR1 MDHEN, CDR2 SYDVKM. Here the CDR3 DNA reads TGTGCCAGCAATTTGGGGGACACTGAAGCTTTCTTT. It is translated as CASNLGDTEAFF. Together with reference TRBV28 and TRBJ1-1, the CDR3 gives the full variable domain: DVKVTQSSRYLVKRTGEKVFLECVQDMDHENMFWYRQDPGLGLRLIYFSYDVKMKEKGDIPEGYSVSREKKERFSLILESASTNQTSMYLCASNLGDTEAFFGQGTRLTVV.

Here the CDR3 reads CASSRGDRVRGNGYTF. The CDR3, as DNA: TGTGCCAGCAGCCGCGGGGACCGCGTAAGAGGGAATGGCTACACCTTC. The V gene is TRBV28, the J gene TRBJ1-2; possibly TRBD1 for D (5 bases). The CDR3 runs 16 residues. Germline CDR1 is MDHEN and CDR2 is SYDVKM. Trimming stripped 6 bases from V and 6 bases from J, with 23 bases between.

This chain links TRBV29-1 with TRBJ2-2, with 7 bases aligning to TRBD1. The CDR3 contains 13 residues. Germline V gene data show CDR1 as SQVTM and CDR2 as ANQGSEA. V was pared by 7 bases and J by 5 bases, with 7 bases of the junction left unmatched. As DNA, the CDR3 is TGCAGCGCGCCGGAACAGGGGACCGGGGAGCTGTTTTTT. Translation: CSAPEQGTGELFF.

As for this clone: A junction end diverges from the germline sequence, so it may reflect a read error. The gene calls are TRBV6-5 and TRBJ2-1, with D possibly being TRBD1 (6 bases). The CDR3 has 15 amino acids. In germline, CDR1 is MNHEY, CDR2 SVGAGI. The CDR3: CASSYSQGSYNEQFF. Written as DNA, the CDR3 is TGTGCCAGCAGCTACTCACAGGGTTCCTACAATGAGCAGTTCTTC.